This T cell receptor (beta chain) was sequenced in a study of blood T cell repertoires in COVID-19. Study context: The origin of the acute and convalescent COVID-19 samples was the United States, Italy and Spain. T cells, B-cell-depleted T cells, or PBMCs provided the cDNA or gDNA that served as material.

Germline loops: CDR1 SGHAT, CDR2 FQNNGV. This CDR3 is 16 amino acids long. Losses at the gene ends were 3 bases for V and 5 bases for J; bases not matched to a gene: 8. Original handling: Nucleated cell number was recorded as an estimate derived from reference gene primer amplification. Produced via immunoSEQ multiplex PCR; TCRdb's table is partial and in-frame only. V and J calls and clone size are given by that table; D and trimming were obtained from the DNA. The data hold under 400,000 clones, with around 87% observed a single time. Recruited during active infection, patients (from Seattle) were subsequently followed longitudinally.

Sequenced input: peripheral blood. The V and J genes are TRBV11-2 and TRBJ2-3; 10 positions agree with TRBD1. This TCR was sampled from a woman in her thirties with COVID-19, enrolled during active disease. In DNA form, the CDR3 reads TGTGCCAGCAGCTTTTTAGGGGACAGGGGTGGAGATACGCAGTATTTT. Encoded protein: CASSFLGDRGGDTQYF.